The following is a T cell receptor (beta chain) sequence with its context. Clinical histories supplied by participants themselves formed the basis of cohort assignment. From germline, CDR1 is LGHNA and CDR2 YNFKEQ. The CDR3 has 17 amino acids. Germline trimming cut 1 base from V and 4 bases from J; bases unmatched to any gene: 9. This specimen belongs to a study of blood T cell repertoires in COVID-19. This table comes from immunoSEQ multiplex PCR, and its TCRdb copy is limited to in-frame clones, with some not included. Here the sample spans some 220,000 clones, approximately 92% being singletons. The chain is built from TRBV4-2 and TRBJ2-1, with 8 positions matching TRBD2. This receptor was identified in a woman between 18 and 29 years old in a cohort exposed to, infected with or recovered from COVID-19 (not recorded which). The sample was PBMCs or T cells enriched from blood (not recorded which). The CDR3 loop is CASSQVREGRHYNEQFF. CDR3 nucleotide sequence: TGTGCCAGCAGCCAAGTTCGGGAGGGCCGTCATTACAATGAGCAGTTCTTC.